Listed below are T cell receptor beta chains from one sample, sequenced in a study of T cell responses to AZD1222 COVID-19 vaccine. The repertoire was sequenced with immunoSEQ multiplex PCR; TCRdb's copy has only in-frame clones and lacks some. The sample consists of fewer than 200,000 clones, 85% to 95% of them appearing once. This specimen was peripheral blood, taken on day 0 of AZD1222 vaccination. These TCRs come from an adult in good health. CDR3s include the opening cysteine and the closing phenylalanine or tryptophan. The D gene is left open where the match is weak. A row's size may be missing; if present it is once, few, many or a size class.

>TRBV19|once|TRBD2|TRBJ2-7
TGTGCCAGTAGTATGGGAGGGGCTGGCGAGCAGTACTTC
CASSMGGAGEQYF
>TRBV6-1|NA|TRBD1|TRBJ2-1
TGTGCCAGCAGTGAAGATGGCAGGGGGCAGAATGAGCAGTTCTTC
CASSEDGRGQNEQFF
>TRBV11-2|NA|NA|TRBJ1-1
TGTGCCAGCAGCTTTCAGTACACTGAAGCTTTCTTT
CASSFQYTEAFF
>TRBV18|NA|TRBD2|TRBJ2-2
TGTGCCAGCTCTGCTCTAGCGGGAGCCTCTGGCACCGGGGAGCTGTTTTTT
CASSALAGASGTGELFF
>TRBV2|NA|NA|TRBJ2-7
TGTGCCAGCAGTCGAATGGGAGGCTACGAGCAGTACTTC
CASSRMGGYEQYF
>TRBV3-1/TRBV3-2|NA|NA|TRBJ1-2
TGTGCCAGCAGCCAACCGACAGTAAGCTATGGCTACACCTTC
CASSQPTVSYGYTF
>TRBV4-1|NA|NA|TRBJ1-1
TGCGCCAGCAGCCAAGATCACCAGGGAAACACTGAAGCTTTCTTT
CASSQDHQGNTEAFF
>TRBV6-1|NA|NA|TRBJ2-5
TGTGCCAGCAGTGACAGTTCGGAGACCCAGTACTTC
CASSDSSETQYF
>TRBV10-2|once|NA|TRBJ2-1
TGCGCCAGCAGTGAGTCTCCCCGCGTCGATGAGCAGTTCTTC
CASSESPRVDEQFF
>TRBV19|NA|TRBD1|TRBJ1-1
TGTGCCAGCGCGGACAGGGCGAACACTGAAGCTTTCTTT
CASADRANTEAFF
>TRBV12-5|NA|NA|TRBJ1-2
TGTGCTAGTGAGAACGGGAACTATGGCTACACCTTC
CASENGNYGYTF
>TRBV7-9|NA|NA|TRBJ1-2
TGTGCCAGCAGCCCCCCGGGACGAGGCTTGATGAGCTACACCTTC
CASSPPGRGLMSYTF
>TRBV3-1/TRBV3-2|NA|NA|TRBJ2-5
TGTGCCAGCAGCCAAGTCCGAACCCTCCAAGAGACCCAGTACTTC
CASSQVRTLQETQYF
>TRBV27|NA|NA|TRBJ1-1
TGTGCCAGCAGTATTCGCTGGACTCTTACAGGGAACACTGAAGCTTTCTTT
CASSIRWTLTGNTEAFF
>TRBV10-3|once|TRBD2|TRBJ2-2
TGTGCCATCAGTGAGAAGGGACTAGATACCGGGGAGCTGTTTTTT
CAISEKGLDTGELFF
>TRBV3-1/TRBV3-2|few|NA|TRBJ1-2
TGTGCCAGCAGCCTACAGGTGAACTATGGCTACACCTTC
CASSLQVNYGYTF
>TRBV2|NA|NA|TRBJ2-1
TGTGCCAGCAGTGAAGAGAGGACCTCGAGCTATGAGCAGTTCTTC
CASSEERTSSYEQFF
>TRBV2|NA|TRBD1|TRBJ2-6
TGTGCCAGCAACAGACAGGGGGCGTTGGCTGGGGCCAACGTCCTGACTTTC
CASNRQGALAGANVLTF
>TRBV7-6|NA|TRBD1|TRBJ1-1
TGTGCCAGCAGCTTAGTATCATGGCAGGGGGATGGCACTGAAGCTTTCTTT
CASSLVSWQGDGTEAFF
>TRBV19|NA|TRBD1|TRBJ1-2
TGTGCCAGTAGTGTGGACAGGGGGCACTATGGCTACACCTTC
CASSVDRGHYGYTF
>TRBV6-1|NA|TRBD1|TRBJ1-1
TGTGCCAGCAGTGAAGTTGGGACAGGGTTGAACACTGAAGCTTTCTTT
CASSEVGTGLNTEAFF
>TRBV5-6|NA|TRBD2|TRBJ2-5
TGTGCCAGCAGCTTGGCGGGAGGCCGTGAGACCCAGTACTTC
CASSLAGGRETQYF
>TRBV7-9|NA|TRBD1|TRBJ2-7
TGTGCCAGCAGCTTAGACAGGGGAGCTGACGAGCAGTACTTC
CASSLDRGADEQYF
>TRBV30|NA|TRBD1|TRBJ1-2
TGTGCCTGGAGCGAAGACAGGGCGAACTATGGCTACACCTTC
CAWSEDRANYGYTF
>TRBV5-1|NA|NA|TRBJ2-2
TGCGCCAGCACCCTTAACCTACTAGGGACCGGGGAGCTGTTTTTT
CASTLNLLGTGELFF
>TRBV7-9|NA|TRBD1|TRBJ1-1
TGTGCCAGCAGCTTAGCCGGAAGGGGGCGATCAGACACTGAAGCTTTCTTT
CASSLAGRGRSDTEAFF
>TRBV12-5|NA|NA|TRBJ2-5
TGTGCTAGTGGTTTACTAGGCCAAGAGACCCAGTACTTC
CASGLLGQETQYF
>TRBV7-2|NA|NA|TRBJ2-5
TGTGCCAGCAGCTTGGGAGGGGGTCCAGAGACCCAGTACTTC
CASSLGGGPETQYF
>TRBV7-9|NA|NA|TRBJ2-1
TGTGCCATCCCGGGATCTCCCACGATTACGGATGAGCAGTTCTTC
CAIPGSPTITDEQFF
>TRBV4-2|NA|NA|TRBJ2-7
TGTGCCAGCAGCCAAGAGAAAGACCCCTCCGTGGGGGAGCAGTACTTC
CASSQEKDPSVGEQYF
>TRBV15|NA|NA|TRBJ1-1
TGTGCCTCATCAACCGACAGAGACACTGAAGCTTTCTTT
CASSTDRDTEAFF
>TRBV12-5|NA|NA|TRBJ1-3
TGTGCTAGTGGTTTGGGTACCCGAGAAGGAAACACCATATATTTT
CASGLGTREGNTIYF
>TRBV18|NA|NA|TRBJ1-4
TGTGCCAGCTCACCGAGGGTAGCCCCAACTAATGAAAAACTGTTTTTT
CASSPRVAPTNEKLFF
>TRBV27|NA|NA|TRBJ1-1
TGTGCCAGCAGTTTATCAGGGGACACTGAAGCTTTCTTT
CASSLSGDTEAFF
>TRBV12-3/TRBV12-4|NA|NA|TRBJ1-2
TGTGCCAGCAGCCTCGGCATCGGCCGGGGCTACACCTTC
CASSLGIGRGYTF
>TRBV6-5|NA|TRBD2|TRBJ2-7
TGTGCCAGCAGCCTTCGGGGAGCGGGATACGACGAGCAGTACTTC
CASSLRGAGYDEQYF
>TRBV18|NA|NA|TRBJ2-7
TGTGCCAGCTCACCAGGGGCAGGGGCCTACGAGCAGTACTTC
CASSPGAGAYEQYF
>TRBV5-1|NA|TRBD2|TRBJ2-5
TGCGCCAGCAGCTCACTCCGGGCCGCGGGAGGGGAGACCCAGTACTTC
CASSSLRAAGGETQYF
>TRBV21-1|NA|NA|TRBJ1-5
TGTGCCAGCAGCGCCCCGGGGGGCAATCAGCCCCAGCATTTT
CASSAPGGNQPQHF
>TRBV12-3/TRBV12-4|NA|NA|TRBJ1-1
TGTGCCAGCAGACGCGGACAGTCAGAAGCTTTCTTT
CASRRGQSEAFF
>TRBV5-4|NA|NA|TRBJ2-5
TGTGCCAGCAGCCCCGGGGATACTGTAGAGACCCAGTACTTC
CASSPGDTVETQYF
>TRBV28|NA|NA|TRBJ1-6
TGTGCCAGCACCCTATCCGGGGCTAGCAATTCACCCCTCCACTTT
CASTLSGASNSPLHF
>TRBV25-1|few|NA|TRBJ1-1
TGTGCCAGCCTTCCTTCGACTCTGAACACTGAAGCTTTCTTT
CASLPSTLNTEAFF
>TRBV2|NA|NA|TRBJ1-1
TGTGCCAGCAGTTTCAACGGTGAAGCTTTCTTT
CASSFNGEAFF
>TRBV6-1|NA|NA|TRBJ2-2
TGTGCCAGCAAGTGGACCGGGGAGCTGTTTTTT
CASKWTGELFF
>TRBV5-1|NA|TRBD1|TRBJ1-2
TGCGCCAGCAGCTTACCGGGACAGGGTAGAGAGGGCTACACCTTC
CASSLPGQGREGYTF
>TRBV2|NA|NA|TRBJ1-2
TGTGCCAGCAGTACAGCCGGGACCGGAGGTTATGGCTACACCTTC
CASSTAGTGGYGYTF
>TRBV7-9|NA|TRBD1|TRBJ1-3
TGTGCCAGCAGCTTAAACAGGGGGCCTGGAAACACCATATATTTT
CASSLNRGPGNTIYF
>TRBV19|NA|NA|TRBJ2-2
TGTGCCAGTAGTATCCGGCACCCCGGGGAGCTGTTTTTT
CASSIRHPGELFF
>TRBV25-1|NA|TRBD1|TRBJ1-2
TGTGCCAGCCAGAGACAGGGGGCACACTATGGCTACACCTTC
CASQRQGAHYGYTF
>TRBV6-6|NA|NA|TRBJ2-7
TGTGCCAGCAGTTCACAGGGTTACGAGCAGTACTTC
CASSSQGYEQYF
>TRBV5-4|NA|NA|TRBJ1-5
TGTGCCAGCAGCTTGGAAGGGAGGAATCAGCCCCAGCATTTT
CASSLEGRNQPQHF
>TRBV5-8|NA|NA|TRBJ2-1
TGTGCCAGCAGCTTGGGGACACCATCCTACAATGAGCAGTTCTTC
CASSLGTPSYNEQFF
>TRBV7-2|NA|NA|TRBJ2-1
TGTGCCAGCAGCTTACGAGGGAGGGGGTTAGGTGAGCAGTTCTTC
CASSLRGRGLGEQFF